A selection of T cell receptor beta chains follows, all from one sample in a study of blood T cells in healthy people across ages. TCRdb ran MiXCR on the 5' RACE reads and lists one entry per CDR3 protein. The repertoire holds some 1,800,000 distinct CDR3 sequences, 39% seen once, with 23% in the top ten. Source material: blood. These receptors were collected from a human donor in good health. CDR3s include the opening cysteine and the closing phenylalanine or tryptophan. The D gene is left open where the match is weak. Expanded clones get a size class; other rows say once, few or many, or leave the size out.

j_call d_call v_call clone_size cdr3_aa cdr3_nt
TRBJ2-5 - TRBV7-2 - CASSRGGREGLGTQYF TGTGCCAGCAGCCGAGGAGGCAGGGAAGGTCTAGGGACCCAGTACTTC
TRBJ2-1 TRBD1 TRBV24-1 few CATSDIDRVGFNEQFF TGTGCCACCAGTGATATCGACAGGGTAGGGTTCAATGAGCAGTTCTTC
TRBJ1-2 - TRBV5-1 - CASTVATGKNYGYTF TGCGCCAGCACCGTTGCAACAGGGAAAAACTATGGCTACACCTTC
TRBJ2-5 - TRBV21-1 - CASSKGRAGPAEKETQYF TGTGCCAGCAGCAAAGGGAGGGCGGGTCCCGCAGAGAAAGAGACCCAGTACTTC
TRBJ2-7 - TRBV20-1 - CSARDLRAGYEQYF TGCAGTGCTAGAGATCTTCGGGCAGGCTACGAGCAGTACTTC
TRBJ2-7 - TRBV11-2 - CASSFLRQFYNEQYF TGTGCCAGCAGCTTCCTGCGCCAGTTCTACAATGAGCAGTACTTC
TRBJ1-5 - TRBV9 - CASSAPGRGPGTNNQPQHF TGTGCCAGCAGCGCCCCGGGGAGGGGACCGGGAACAAACAATCAGCCCCAGCATTTT
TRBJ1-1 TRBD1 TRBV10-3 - CAISFSPGQANTEAFF TGTGCCATCAGTTTTTCACCGGGACAGGCGAACACTGAAGCTTTCTTT
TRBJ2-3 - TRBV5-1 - CASSRWQDTDTQYF TGCGCCAGCAGTAGGTGGCAGGACACAGATACGCAGTATTTT
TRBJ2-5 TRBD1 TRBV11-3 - CASSLVLPGGWETQYF TGTGCCAGCAGCTTAGTTTTACCAGGGGGTTGGGAGACCCAGTACTTC
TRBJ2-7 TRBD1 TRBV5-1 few CASSLEGQVLYYEQYF TGCGCCAGCAGCTTGGAAGGACAGGTACTTTACTACGAGCAGTACTTC
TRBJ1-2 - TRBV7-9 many CASSLGGQLYGYTF TGTGCCAGCAGCTTAGGGGGCCAGCTCTATGGCTACACCTTC
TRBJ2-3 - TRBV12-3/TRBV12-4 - CASTLADAQYF TGTGCCAGCACCTTGGCAGATGCGCAGTATTTT
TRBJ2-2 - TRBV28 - CASSTLGQNTGELFF TGTGCCAGCAGTACCTTAGGCCAGAACACCGGGGAGCTGTTTTTT
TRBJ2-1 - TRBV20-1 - CSARRGTAYNEQFF TGCAGTGCTAGGAGGGGGACGGCGTACAATGAGCAGTTCTTC
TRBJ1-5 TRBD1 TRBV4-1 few CASSQEFSGGAWQPQHF TGCGCCAGCAGCCAAGAATTTTCAGGGGGCGCGTGGCAGCCCCAGCATTTT
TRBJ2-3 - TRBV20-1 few CSARDWGGQYVTDTQYF TGCAGTGCTAGAGATTGGGGGGGGCAATACGTCACAGATACGCAGTATTTT
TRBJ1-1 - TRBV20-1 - CSARPPMNTEAFF TGCAGTGCTAGGCCCCCTATGAACACTGAAGCTTTCTTT
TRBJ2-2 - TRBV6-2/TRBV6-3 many CASSPTNTGELFF TGTGCCAGCAGCCCGACGAACACCGGGGAGCTGTTTTTT
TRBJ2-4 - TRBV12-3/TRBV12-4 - CASSFLGENIQYF TGTGCCAGCAGTTTTCTGGGGGAAAACATTCAGTACTTC
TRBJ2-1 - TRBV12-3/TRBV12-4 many CASSLRVGNEQFF TGTGCCAGCAGTTTAAGGGTTGGGAATGAGCAGTTCTTC
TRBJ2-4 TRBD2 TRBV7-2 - CASSLAVASGSYDEQYF TGTGCCAGCAGCTTAGCGGTGGCTAGCGGGAGTTACGATGAGCAGTACTTC
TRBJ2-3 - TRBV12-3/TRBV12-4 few CASSLRGVDTQYF TGTGCCAGCAGTCTACGCGGGGTCGATACGCAGTATTTT
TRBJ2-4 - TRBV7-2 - CASSLRDGNIQYF TGTGCCAGCAGCTTACGGGATGGAAACATTCAGTACTTC
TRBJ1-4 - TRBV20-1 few CSARDRYRQALSRKLFF TGCAGTGCTAGAGATCGGTATCGTCAGGCCTTGAGTCGAAAACTGTTTTTT
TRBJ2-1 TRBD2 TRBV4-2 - CASSPRLLSGGYNEQFF TGTGCCAGCAGCCCCCGATTGTTGAGCGGGGGCTACAATGAGCAGTTCTTC
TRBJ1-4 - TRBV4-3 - CASSERSPNEKLFF TGCGCCAGCAGCGAGCGGAGTCCTAATGAAAAACTGTTTTTT
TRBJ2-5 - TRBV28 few CASSLNLATETQYF TGTGCCAGCAGTTTGAATTTAGCGACGGAGACCCAGTACTTC
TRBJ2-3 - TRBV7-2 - CASSLALLSTDTQYF TGTGCCAGCAGCTTAGCCCTTCTTAGCACAGATACGCAGTATTTT
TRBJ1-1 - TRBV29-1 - CSVVEARGTEAFF TGCAGCGTTGTGGAAGCTAGGGGAACTGAAGCTTTCTTT
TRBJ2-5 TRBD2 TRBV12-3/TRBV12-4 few CASGGRETQYF TGTGCCAGCGGCGGGAGAGAGACCCAGTACTTC
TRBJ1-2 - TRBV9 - CASSVTQTGRGGYGYTF TGTGCCAGCAGCGTAACCCAAACTGGAAGGGGTGGCTATGGCTACACCTTC
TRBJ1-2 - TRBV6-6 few CASTVTGGPYGYTF TGTGCCAGCACCGTGACAGGCGGCCCCTATGGCTACACCTTC
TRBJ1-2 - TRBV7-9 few CASSFEEFRSLEGYTF TGTGCCAGCAGCTTCGAGGAGTTTAGGTCCCTCGAGGGCTACACCTTC
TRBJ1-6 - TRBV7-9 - CASGQDMSANSPLHF TGTGCCAGCGGTCAAGACATGTCGGCGAATTCACCCCTCCACTTT
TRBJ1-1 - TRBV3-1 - CASSHGTLVTEAFF TGTGCCAGCAGCCACGGGACATTAGTCACTGAAGCTTTCTTT
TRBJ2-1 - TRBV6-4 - CASSEVGGSGHYNEQFF TGTGCCAGCAGTGAGGTTGGGGGGAGCGGGCACTACAATGAGCAGTTCTTC
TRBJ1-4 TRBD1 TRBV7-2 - CASSLEGIGTGLEKLFF TGTGCCAGCAGCTTAGAGGGGATAGGGACAGGGCTGGAAAAACTGTTTTTT
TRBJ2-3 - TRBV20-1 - CSAAADTDTQYF TGCAGTGCTGCCGCAGACACAGATACGCAGTATTTT
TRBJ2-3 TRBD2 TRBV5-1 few CASTERGDTDTQYF TGCGCCAGTACAGAGCGGGGGGACACAGATACGCAGTATTTT
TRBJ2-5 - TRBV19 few CASSAGRPQETQYF TGTGCCAGTAGTGCAGGGAGACCTCAAGAGACCCAGTACTTC
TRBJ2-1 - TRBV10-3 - CAISEGREKNEQFF TGTGCCATATCGGAGGGAAGGGAAAAGAATGAGCAGTTCTTC
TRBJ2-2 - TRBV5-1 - CASSPTVLDIGELFF TGCGCCAGCAGCCCGACAGTCCTTGACATCGGGGAGCTGTTTTTT